This entry is about one T cell receptor (beta chain). The data originate from a study of shared clonotypes between healthy human individuals. V shed 1 base and J 4 bases; nucleotides not matched to a gene: 10. The germline V gene encodes CDR1 MGHDK and CDR2 SYGVNS. CDR3 size: 16 residues. Produced via immunoSEQ multiplex PCR; TCRdb's table is partial and in-frame only. The sample consists of a few hundred thousand clones, over 60% of them appearing once. The sample was memory CD4+ T cells sorted from blood. As for subset: CD45RA-negative fraction. This chain joins TRBV25-1 and TRBJ2-7; 7 bases fit TRBD1. The sequence derives from a young man in good health. The CDR3 DNA reads TGTGCCAGCAGTGAATCCCGGACAGGAACTTCGTACGAGCAGTACTTC. The encoded protein is CASSESRTGTSYEQYF.